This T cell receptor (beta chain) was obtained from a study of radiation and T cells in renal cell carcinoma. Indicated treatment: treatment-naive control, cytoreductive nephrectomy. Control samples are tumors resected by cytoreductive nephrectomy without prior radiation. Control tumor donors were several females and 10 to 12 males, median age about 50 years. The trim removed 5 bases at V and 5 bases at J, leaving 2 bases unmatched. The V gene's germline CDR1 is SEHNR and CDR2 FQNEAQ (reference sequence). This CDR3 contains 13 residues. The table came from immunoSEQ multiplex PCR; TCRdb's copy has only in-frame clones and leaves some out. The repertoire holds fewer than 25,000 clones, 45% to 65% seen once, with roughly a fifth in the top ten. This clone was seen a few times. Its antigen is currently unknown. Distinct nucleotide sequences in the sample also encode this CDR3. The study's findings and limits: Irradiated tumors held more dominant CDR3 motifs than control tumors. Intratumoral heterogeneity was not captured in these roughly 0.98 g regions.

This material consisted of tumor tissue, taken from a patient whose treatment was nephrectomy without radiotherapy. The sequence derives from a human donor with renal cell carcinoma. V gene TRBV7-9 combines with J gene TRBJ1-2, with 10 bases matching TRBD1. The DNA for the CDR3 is TGTGCCAGCAGCCTGGGACAGGGGTATGGCTACACCTTC. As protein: CASSLGQGYGYTF.